The 30 T cell receptor beta chains below all came from one sample that was sequenced in a study of T cell responses to AZD1222 COVID-19 vaccine. Only in-frame clones appear in the TCRdb table, and some are missing; sequencing was by immunoSEQ multiplex PCR. The data contain approximately 98,000 clones, roughly nine tenths of them singletons. Sequencing used peripheral blood, obtained on day 0 of MenACWY control vaccination. Every receptor here comes from an adult in good health.

This chain uses TRBV6-2 or TRBV6-3 with TRBJ2-2; D possibly corresponds to TRBD2 (7 bases). The germline gives CDR1 MNHEY, CDR2 SVGEGT. The ends were cut back, 2 bases at V and 5 bases at J, with 18 bases in the middle. This CDR3 region has 17 residues. The CDR3 here is CASSYGGASLPTGELFF. For the CDR3, the DNA is TGTGCCAGCAGTTACGGGGGGGCCTCCCTTCCAACCGGGGAGCTGTTTTTT.

The CDR3 coding sequence is TGTGCCAGCAGCGAGGTGCAGGCCCATGGCTACGAGCAGTACTTC. Translation: CASSEVQAHGYEQYF. J is TRBJ2-7 and V is TRBV28; D is unresolved. Trimming removed 6 bases from V and 3 bases from J, with 18 bases in between. Germline values: CDR1 MDHEN, CDR2 SYDVKM. The CDR3 is 15 amino acids.

The rearrangement joins TRBV7-3 to TRBJ1-6; D unclear. This CDR3 is 13 amino acids long. V was trimmed by 4 bases and J by 5 bases, leaving 6 bases between them. CDR1 is SGHTA and CDR2 is FQGTGA in the germline V gene. DNA of the CDR3: TGTGCCAGCAGCTCGCAGAATAATTCACCCCTCCACTTT. Translated: CASSSQNNSPLHF.

This clone was seen once. The chain combines TRBV2 with TRBJ2-7; perhaps TRBD1 as D (6 bases). CDR3 length equals 11 residues. V was cut by 7 bases and J by 3 bases, with 7 bases left in between. Germline assignment: CDR1 SNHLY and CDR2 FYNNEI. The CDR3 region has the DNA TGTGCCAGCAACAGGGACTACGAGCAGTACTTC. This codes for CASNRDYEQYF.

This chain joins TRBV28 and TRBJ2-5; D not certain. Trimming cost V 5 bases and J 2 bases, with 9 bases left between them. The germline V gene encodes CDR1 MDHEN and CDR2 SYDVKM. This CDR3 comprises 13 residues. Here the CDR3 DNA reads TGTGCCAGCAGTCGGCCGGTACAAGAGACCCAGTACTTC. Translation: CASSRPVQETQYF. Looking up the rest from reference TRBV28 and TRBJ2-5 gives the full variable domain: DVKVTQSSRYLVKRTGEKVFLECVQDMDHENMFWYRQDPGLGLRLIYFSYDVKMKEKGDIPEGYSVSREKKERFSLILESASTNQTSMYLCASSRPVQETQYFGPGTRLLVL.

The chain couples TRBV7-6 to TRBJ1-3; no clear D. Deletions cut 4 bases from V and 4 bases from J, with 14 bases between. Germline V gene sequence: CDR1 SGHVS, CDR2 FNYEAQ. The CDR3 length is 15 residues. CDR3 nucleotides: TGTGCCAGCAGCTCAAGGACCGGCAGCGGAAACACCATATATTTT. It yields the protein CASSSRTGSGNTIYF.

The rearrangement links TRBV2 to TRBJ1-1; TRBD1 might be the D (5 bases). With 7 bases removed from V and 0 bases from J, the gap between germline ends came to 6 bases. Germline CDR1 is SNHLY and CDR2 is FYNNEI. The CDR3 is made up of 12 amino acids. CDR3 region: CASNRMNTEAFF. As DNA, the CDR3 is TGTGCCAGCAACAGGATGAACACTGAAGCTTTCTTT.

This chain links TRBV2 with TRBJ1-4; TRBD1 matches at 7 bases. From germline, CDR1 is SNHLY and CDR2 FYNNEI. The CDR3 is 18 amino acids. J was trimmed by 0 bases and V by 1 base; bases with no gene match: 8. The CDR3 DNA reads TGTGCCAGCAGTGAAGAGAACCGACAGGGTACAACTAATGAAAAACTGTTTTTT. Amino acid sequence: CASSEENRQGTTNEKLFF.

V gene TRBV4-3 combines with J gene TRBJ1-2, with D perhaps matching TRBD1 (5 bases). The CDR3 extends over 15 amino acids. Trimming removed 1 base at V and 0 bases at J, with 9 bases between. Germline V CDR1 and CDR2: LGHNA, YSLEER. The CDR3, as DNA: TGCGCCAGCAGCCAAGGGACAACTGCTAACTATGGCTACACCTTC. Translation: CASSQGTTANYGYTF.

The chain employs TRBV19 and TRBJ1-2, with D tentatively TRBD1 (5 bases). The length of the CDR3 is 16 residues. Trimming took off 1 base at V and 6 bases at J, with 18 bases between the two ends. Germline CDR1 and CDR2: LNHDA and SQIVND (reference sequence). The CDR3, as DNA: TGTGCCAGTAGTATAGCCCCCGCCAGGGCGAAGGATGGCTACACCTTC. Protein sequence: CASSIAPARAKDGYTF.

This clone was counted a few times. DNA of the CDR3: TGCAGCGTTGACTCCGGGACAGGGAACAATCAGCCCCAGCATTTT. Protein: CSVDSGTGNNQPQHF. The V call is TRBV29-1, the J call TRBJ1-5; 9 bases agree with TRBD1. In germline, CDR1 is SQVTM, CDR2 ANQGSEA. The trim removed 3 bases at V and 3 bases at J, leaving 6 bases unmatched. The CDR3 has 15 amino acids.

This clone was seen just once. V is TRBV29-1 and J is TRBJ1-2; D gene ambiguous. The CDR3 has 10 residues. Looked up from germline, CDR1 is SQVTM and CDR2 is ANQGSEA. Trimming cost V 1 base and J 7 bases, with 4 bases left between them. The CDR3: CSVEGGGYTF. CDR3 nucleotide sequence: TGCAGCGTTGAAGGGGGTGGCTACACCTTC. Complete variable domain (other parts from reference TRBV29-1 and TRBJ1-2): SAVISQKPSRDICQRGTSLTIQCQVDSQVTMMFWYRQQPGQSLTLIATANQGSEATYESGFVIDKFPISRPNLTFSTLTVSNMSPEDSSIYLCSVEGGGYTFGSGTRLTVV.

The chain is built from TRBV5-8 and TRBJ1-4, with 9 bases matching TRBD1. There are 14 residues in the CDR3. Per the germline V gene, CDR1 is SGHTS and CDR2 is YDEGEE. V lost 3 bases and J lost 5; bases outside the gene matches: 2. This CDR3 is CASSWTGDNEKLFF. The CDR3 nucleotides are TGTGCCAGCAGCTGGACAGGGGACAATGAAAAACTGTTTTTT.

The chain employs TRBV2 and TRBJ1-3; perhaps TRBD1 as D (5 bases). Deletions cut 4 bases from V and 4 bases from J, with 8 bases between. The CDR3 is made up of 13 amino acids. Germline CDR1 is SNHLY and CDR2 is FYNNEI. CDR3 amino acids: CASSAGPGNTIYF. DNA for the CDR3: TGTGCCAGCAGTGCAGGGCCCGGAAACACCATATATTTT. Full variable domain (outside the CDR3, taken from reference TRBV2 and TRBJ1-3): EPEVTQTPSHQVTQMGQEVILRCVPISNHLYFYWYRQILGQKVEFLVSFYNNEISEKSEIFDDQFSVERPDGSNFTLKIRSTKLEDSAMYFCASSAGPGNTIYFGEGSWLTVV.

The rearrangement uses TRBV24-1 and TRBJ1-2; D is unclear. The germline CDR1 and CDR2 sequences are KGHDR and SFDVKD. V was shortened by 1 base and J by 5 bases, with 4 bases between the two germline ends. The CDR3 sequence is 12 residues long. The CDR3 region is CATSDLKYGYTF. The CDR3 region has the DNA TGTGCCACCAGTGATTTAAAATATGGCTACACCTTC.

The gene calls are TRBV19 and TRBJ2-5, with TRBD2 matching over 15 bases. The junction had 6 bases not matched to a gene; V was cut back by 6 bases and J by 1 base. Germline CDR1 reads LNHDA; CDR2 reads SQIVND (reference sequence). The CDR3 length is 17 residues. CDR3 sequence: CASRQGLAGGSQETQYF. CDR3 DNA: TGTGCCAGTAGGCAAGGACTAGCGGGGGGGTCCCAAGAGACCCAGTACTTC.

The CDR3 loop is CASSLMGSTEAFF. The CDR3 coding sequence is TGTGCCAGCAGCTTAATGGGCAGCACTGAAGCTTTCTTT. V gene TRBV7-3 combines with J gene TRBJ1-1; D unclear. V gave up 1 base and J gave up 4 bases, with 7 bases separating them. CDR3 size: 13 residues. Germline loops: CDR1 SGHTA, CDR2 FQGTGA.

The V call is TRBV19, the J call TRBJ1-2, with TRBD1 identical over 9 bases. J lost 4 bases, V lost 5 bases, and 8 bases had no gene match. Germline loops: CDR1 LNHDA, CDR2 SQIVND (reference sequence). The CDR3 has 15 amino acids. DNA of the CDR3: TGTGCCAGTAGTGTTGGGACAGGGTTACCCTATGGCTACACCTTC. Translating it yields CASSVGTGLPYGYTF.

This clone was detected a few times. The chain couples TRBV28 to TRBJ2-6; D remains ambiguous. Trimming took 3 bases from V and 0 from J, leaving 12 bases between them. This CDR3 is 17 amino acids long. CDR1 and CDR2 from the germline V gene are MDHEN and SYDVKM. CDR3 bases: TGTGCCAGCAGTTTCTCGGGTGTATACTCTGGGGCCAACGTCCTGACTTTC. This encodes CASSFSGVYSGANVLTF.

The chain joins TRBV7-9 to TRBJ2-2; D tentatively fits TRBD1 or TRBD2 (5 bases each). The CDR3 extends over 15 amino acids. Trimming pared 2 bases from V and 6 bases from J, leaving 13 bases between. Per the germline V gene, CDR1 is SEHNR and CDR2 is FQNEAQ (reference sequence). CDR3 in amino acids: CASSLMGDVPGELFF. CDR3 DNA sequence: TGTGCCAGCAGCTTAATGGGGGACGTTCCCGGGGAGCTGTTTTTT.

This sequence joins TRBV18 and TRBJ1-3; D unclear. With 0 bases removed from V and 2 bases from J, the gap between germline ends came to 8 bases. Germline V gives CDR1 KGHSH, CDR2 LQKENI. This CDR3 has 15 residues. The CDR3 reads CASSPPNSAGNTIYF. In DNA, the CDR3 is TGTGCCAGCTCACCACCGAACTCGGCTGGAAACACCATATATTTT.

The chain joins TRBV27 to TRBJ1-1, with D tentatively TRBD1 (5 bases). V was trimmed by 6 bases and J by 1 base, leaving 15 bases between them. CDR3 length: 15 residues. Germline V gene data show CDR1 as MNHEY and CDR2 as SMNVEV (reference sequence). CDR3 sequence reads: CASSPGPGGNTEAFF. As DNA, the CDR3 is TGTGCCAGCAGCCCGGGACCGGGGGGGAACACTGAAGCTTTCTTT.

The chain has TRBV2 and TRBJ2-3; either TRBD1 or TRBD2 may supply D (6 bases each). The ends were cut back, 6 bases at V and 5 bases at J, with 12 bases in the middle. The CDR3 contains 13 residues. CDR1 SNHLY and CDR2 FYNNEI come from the germline V gene. As DNA, the CDR3 is TGTGCCAGCAGGGGGGGCGTGGTAGATACGCAGTATTTT. Its protein product is CASRGGVVDTQYF.

V and J are TRBV18 and TRBJ2-2, with D possibly TRBD2 on 6 matching bases. V was shortened by 3 bases and J by 7 bases, with 15 bases between the two germline ends. The CDR3 is 15 residues long. In germline, CDR1 is KGHSH, CDR2 LQKENI. CDR3 residues: CASSPSTGGVGELFF. In DNA form, the CDR3 reads TGTGCCAGCTCACCCTCAACCGGAGGGGTCGGGGAGCTGTTTTTT.

CDR3 nucleotide sequence: TGTGCCAGCAGCCCGGGACAGGGGTTCGATGGCTACACCTTC. Its translation: CASSPGQGFDGYTF. The J gene is TRBJ1-2, the V gene TRBV7-2, with 10 nucleotides matching TRBD1. CDR1 and CDR2 from the germline V gene are SGHTA and FQGNSA. V was clipped by 5 bases and J by 6 bases; unmatched bases: 6. CDR3 length: 14 amino acids.

This chain joins TRBV7-2 and TRBJ1-2; unclear D gene. In germline, CDR1 is SGHTA, CDR2 FQGNSA. This CDR3 region has 13 residues. The V end was cut by 2 bases, the J end by 7 bases, with 11 bases between. In DNA, the CDR3 is TGTGCCAGCAGCTTAAGGGAGGGCAGTGGCTACACCTTC. Its protein product is CASSLREGSGYTF.

CDR3 amino acids: CASSPQNSGQETQYF. The CDR3 bases are TGTGCCAGCAGCCCCCAAAATAGCGGGCAAGAGACCCAGTACTTC. The chain combines TRBV5-4 with TRBJ2-5; 7 positions match TRBD2. CDR3 length: 15 residues. Trimming removed 4 bases from V and 2 bases from J; junction bases left unmatched: 8. Germline V CDR1 and CDR2: SGHNT, YYREEE (reference sequence).

The chain uses TRBV7-6 and TRBJ2-7; D ambiguous. Trimming took 1 base from V and 0 from J, leaving 13 bases between them. Per germline, CDR1 SGHVS and CDR2 FNYEAQ. This CDR3 is built from 16 residues. For the CDR3, the DNA is TGTGCCAGCAGCTTAGGTCCCAGAGTCGACTCCTACGAGCAGTACTTC. Residues: CASSLGPRVDSYEQYF. Combining the CDR3 with reference TRBV7-6 and TRBJ2-7 gives the whole variable domain GAGVSQSPRYKVTKRGQDVALRCDPISGHVSLYWYRQALGQGPEFLTYFNYEAQQDKSGLPNDRFSAERPEGSISTLTIQRTEQRDSAMYRCASSLGPRVDSYEQYFGPGTRLTVT.

The V and J genes are TRBV3-1 (or the pseudogene TRBV3-2) and TRBJ1-5; TRBD1 matches 10 bases. CDR1 and CDR2 (germline): LGHDT, YNNKEL (reference sequence). This CDR3 comprises 16 residues. The trim removed 4 bases at V and 4 bases at J, leaving 7 bases unmatched. In DNA, the CDR3 is TGTGCCAGCAGCCCTAGGGACAGGGGTGGGAATCAGCCCCAGCATTTT. Its protein is CASSPRDRGGNQPQHF.

The rearrangement links TRBV5-1 to TRBJ2-1; D remains ambiguous. The germline V gene has CDR1 SGHRS and CDR2 YFSETQ. This CDR3 has 12 residues. Trimming stripped 1 base from V and 6 bases from J, with 5 bases between. CDR3: CASSLNSNEQFF. For the CDR3, the DNA is TGCGCCAGCAGCTTGAACAGCAATGAGCAGTTCTTC.